The 5 T cell receptor beta chains below all came from one sample that was sequenced in a study of cytomegalovirus exposure and HLA in healthy donors. Researchers ran the PCR with 60 Vbeta and 13 Jbeta primers. Using immunoSEQ multiplex PCR, the repertoire was profiled, and TCRdb retains in-frame clones only, with some absent. Seen in this sample are some 56,000 clones; the ten most common clones hold less than 15%. The sample was PBMCs. Source of these receptors: a woman in her 30s in good health and CMV-seropositive.

The chain links TRBV7-8 to TRBJ1-3, with TRBD1 matching 7 bases. Germline values: CDR1 SGHVS, CDR2 FQNEAQ. J was trimmed by 5 bases and V by 7 bases; bases with no gene match: 2. There are 12 residues in the CDR3. The CDR3 nucleotides read TGTGCCAGCACGACAGGGAGAAACACCATATATTTT. Protein: CASTTGRNTIYF.

The gene calls are TRBV6-1 and TRBJ1-5; D perhaps matches TRBD1 (5 bases). Germline CDR1 is MNHNS and CDR2 is SASEGT. CDR3 length equals 14 residues. V lost 4 bases and J lost 6, with 13 bases in between. CDR3 nucleotides: TGTGCCAGCAGTGTGGGGGGGGAGGGTCAGCCCCAGCATTTT. Translated, it gives CASSVGGEGQPQHF.

This chain's CDR3 is CASSPPITANTEAFF. The CDR3 nucleotides read TGTGCCAGCTCACCACCAATTACAGCGAACACTGAAGCTTTCTTT. The J gene is TRBJ1-1, the V gene TRBV18; D is unclear. V lost 0 bases, J lost 1 base, and 9 bases lay in between. The CDR3 spans 15 residues. Germline CDR1 reads KGHSH; CDR2 reads LQKENI.

The chain joins TRBV18 to TRBJ2-1; 7 bases map to TRBD2. This CDR3 spans 13 amino acids. Trimming removed 3 bases from V and 8 bases from J; junction bases left unmatched: 4. The germline V gene encodes CDR1 KGHSH and CDR2 LQKENI. DNA of the CDR3: TGTGCCAGCTCACCCGGACTAGTGCATGAGCAGTTCTTC. It translates to CASSPGLVHEQFF.

This rearrangement joins TRBV15 to TRBJ1-1, with 8 positions matching TRBD1. V shed 9 bases, J shed 0 bases, and the junction held 6 bases outside the gene matches. The germline V gene has CDR1 LNHNV and CDR2 YYDKDF (reference sequence). This CDR3 region has 14 residues. The CDR3 sequence is CATARQGMNTEAFF. DNA of the CDR3: TGTGCCACTGCGCGACAGGGGATGAACACTGAAGCTTTCTTT.